Reported below is one T cell receptor (beta chain). What it binds is not known. This sample was taken from a study of cytomegalovirus exposure and HLA in healthy donors. Study results and limitations: A likely sequencing artifact accounted for one observed cluster of highly shared sequence variants.

Vbeta (60) and Jbeta (13) primers were used in the PCR. The repertoire was sequenced with immunoSEQ multiplex PCR; TCRdb's copy has only in-frame clones and lacks some. The sample lists under 200,000 clones; approximately 80% were seen once. The CDR3 is 14 residues long. Per germline, CDR1 SNHLY and CDR2 FYNNEI. V was clipped by 5 bases and J by 6 bases; unmatched bases: 10. The clonotype comes from a male donor in good health and CMV-seropositive. Sequenced material: PBMCs. The chain employs TRBV2 and TRBJ2-7; 7 bases fit TRBD1. CDR3 coding DNA: TGTGCCAGCAGTCCCCCGGGACAGATATTCGAGCAGTACTTC. Translation gives CASSPPGQIFEQYF.